The text below deals with one T cell receptor beta chain. These data come from a study of blood T cell repertoires in COVID-19. Study as a whole: The United States, Italy and Spain supplied acute and convalescent COVID-19 samples. PBMCs, B-cell-depleted T cells, or T cells provided the cDNA or gDNA that made up the material.

Only in-frame clones appear in the TCRdb table, and some are missing; sequencing was by immunoSEQ multiplex PCR. The sample includes about 19,000 clones, about nine tenths seen only once; the top ten take 16%. This CDR3 comprises 14 residues. V lost 2 bases, J lost 2 bases, and 10 bases lay in between. Per germline, CDR1 MNHNS and CDR2 SASEGT. Sample: peripheral blood. This receptor was identified in a human donor in a cohort sampled during active COVID-19. The chain uses TRBV6-1 and TRBJ2-7; D possibly corresponds to TRBD1 (6 bases). CDR3 residues: CASSESGHPYEQYF. The CDR3 DNA sequence: TGTGCCAGCAGTGAATCGGGACACCCCTACGAGCAGTACTTC.